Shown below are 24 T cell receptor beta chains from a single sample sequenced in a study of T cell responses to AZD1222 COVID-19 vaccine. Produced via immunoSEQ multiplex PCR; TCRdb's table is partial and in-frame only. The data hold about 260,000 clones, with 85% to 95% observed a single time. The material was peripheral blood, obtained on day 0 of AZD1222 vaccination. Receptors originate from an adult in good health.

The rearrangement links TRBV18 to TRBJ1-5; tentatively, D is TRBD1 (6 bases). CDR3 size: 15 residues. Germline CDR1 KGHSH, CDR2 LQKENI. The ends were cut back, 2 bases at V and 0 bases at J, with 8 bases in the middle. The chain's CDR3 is CASSPRGSSNQPQHF. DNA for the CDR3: TGTGCCAGCTCACCAAGGGGGTCTAGCAATCAGCCCCAGCATTTT.

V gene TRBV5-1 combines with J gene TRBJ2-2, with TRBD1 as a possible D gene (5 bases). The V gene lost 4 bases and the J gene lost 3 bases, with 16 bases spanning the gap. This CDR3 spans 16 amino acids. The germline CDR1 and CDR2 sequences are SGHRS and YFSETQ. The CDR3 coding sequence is TGCGCCAGCAGCGTGCCCAGGGAAGGGGACACCGGGGAGCTGTTTTTT. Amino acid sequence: CASSVPREGDTGELFF.

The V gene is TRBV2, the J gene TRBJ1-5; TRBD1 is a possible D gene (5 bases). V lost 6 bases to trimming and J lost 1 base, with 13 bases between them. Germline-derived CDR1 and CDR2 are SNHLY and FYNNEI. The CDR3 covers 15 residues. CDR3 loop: CASRSGGTSNQPQHF. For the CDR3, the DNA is TGTGCCAGCAGGTCTGGGGGGACGAGCAATCAGCCCCAGCATTTT.

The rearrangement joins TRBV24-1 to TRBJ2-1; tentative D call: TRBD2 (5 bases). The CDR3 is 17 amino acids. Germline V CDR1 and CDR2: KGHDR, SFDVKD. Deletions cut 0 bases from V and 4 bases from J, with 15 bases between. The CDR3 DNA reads TGTGCCACCAGTGATTTGCAAGGTAGCGCGAATTACAATGAGCAGTTCTTC. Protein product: CATSDLQGSANYNEQFF.

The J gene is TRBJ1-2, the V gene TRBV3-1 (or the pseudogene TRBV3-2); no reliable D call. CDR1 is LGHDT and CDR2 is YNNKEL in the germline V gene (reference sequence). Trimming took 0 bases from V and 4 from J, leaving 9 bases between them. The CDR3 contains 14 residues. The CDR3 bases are TGTGCCAGCAGCCAAGAGGGTCAGTCCTATGGCTACACCTTC. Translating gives CASSQEGQSYGYTF.

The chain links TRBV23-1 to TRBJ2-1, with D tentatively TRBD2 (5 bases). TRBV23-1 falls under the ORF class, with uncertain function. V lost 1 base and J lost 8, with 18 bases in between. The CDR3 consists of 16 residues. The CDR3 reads CASSQFPTGSQDEQFF. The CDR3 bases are TGCGCCAGCAGTCAATTCCCGACGGGGTCTCAAGATGAGCAGTTCTTC.

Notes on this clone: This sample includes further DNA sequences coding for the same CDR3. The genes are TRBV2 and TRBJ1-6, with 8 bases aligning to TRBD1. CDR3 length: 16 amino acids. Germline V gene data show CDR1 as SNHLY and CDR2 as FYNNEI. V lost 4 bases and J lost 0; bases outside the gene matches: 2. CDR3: CASSGQGSSYNSPLHF. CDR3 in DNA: TGTGCCAGCAGTGGACAGGGGAGCTCCTATAATTCACCCCTCCACTTT.

The CDR3 DNA reads as TGTGCCAGCAGCCACCAGGATCAGCCCCAGCATTTT. Translating gives CASSHQDQPQHF. This chain uses TRBV3-1 (or the pseudogene TRBV3-2) with TRBJ1-5, with no clear D. The CDR3 extends over 12 amino acids. The V and J ends lost 3 bases and 5 bases respectively, with 5 bases between them. In germline, CDR1 is LGHDT, CDR2 YNNKEL (reference sequence).

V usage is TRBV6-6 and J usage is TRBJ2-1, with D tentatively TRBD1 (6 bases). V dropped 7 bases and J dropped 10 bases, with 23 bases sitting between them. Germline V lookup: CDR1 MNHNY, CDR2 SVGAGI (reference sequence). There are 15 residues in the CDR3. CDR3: CASNNGPPGAKEQFF. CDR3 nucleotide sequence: TGTGCCAGCAACAACGGTCCCCCAGGGGCCAAAGAGCAGTTCTTC.

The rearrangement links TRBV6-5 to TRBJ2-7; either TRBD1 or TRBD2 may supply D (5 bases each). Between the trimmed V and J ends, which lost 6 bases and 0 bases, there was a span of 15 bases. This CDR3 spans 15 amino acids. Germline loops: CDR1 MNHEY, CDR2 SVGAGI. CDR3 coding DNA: TGTGCCAGCAGCACCTCCGGGACGGCCTCCTACGAGCAGTACTTC. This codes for CASSTSGTASYEQYF.

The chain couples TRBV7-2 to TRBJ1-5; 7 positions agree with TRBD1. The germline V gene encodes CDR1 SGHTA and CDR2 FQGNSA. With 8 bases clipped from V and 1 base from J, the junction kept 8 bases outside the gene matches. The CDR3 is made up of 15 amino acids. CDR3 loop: CASGFRTGSNQPQHF. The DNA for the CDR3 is TGTGCCAGCGGATTTCGGACAGGAAGCAATCAGCCCCAGCATTTT.

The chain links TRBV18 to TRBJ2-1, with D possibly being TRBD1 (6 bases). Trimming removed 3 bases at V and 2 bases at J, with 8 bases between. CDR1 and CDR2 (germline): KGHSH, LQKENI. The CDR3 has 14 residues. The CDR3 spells CASSPGQPYNEQFF. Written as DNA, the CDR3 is TGTGCCAGCTCACCCGGACAGCCCTACAATGAGCAGTTCTTC.

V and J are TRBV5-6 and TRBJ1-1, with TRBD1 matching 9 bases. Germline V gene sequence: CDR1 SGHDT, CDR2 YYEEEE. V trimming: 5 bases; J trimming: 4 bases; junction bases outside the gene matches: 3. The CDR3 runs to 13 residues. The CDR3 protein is CASRGQGGTEAFF. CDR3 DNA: TGTGCCAGCAGGGGACAGGGCGGCACTGAAGCTTTCTTT.

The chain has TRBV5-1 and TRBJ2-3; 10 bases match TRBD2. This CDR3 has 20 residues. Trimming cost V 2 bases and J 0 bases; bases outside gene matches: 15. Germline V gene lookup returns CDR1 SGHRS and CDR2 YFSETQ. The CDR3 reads CASSFGELAGVRISTDTQYF. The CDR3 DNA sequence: TGCGCCAGCAGCTTTGGCGAGCTAGCGGGAGTAAGAATAAGCACAGATACGCAGTATTTT. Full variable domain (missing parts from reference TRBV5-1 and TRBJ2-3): KAGVTQTPRYLIKTRGQQVTLSCSPISGHRSVSWYQQTPGQGLQFLFEYFSETQRNKGNFPGRFSGRQFSNSRSEMNVSTLELGDSALYLCASSFGELAGVRISTDTQYFGPGTRLTVL.

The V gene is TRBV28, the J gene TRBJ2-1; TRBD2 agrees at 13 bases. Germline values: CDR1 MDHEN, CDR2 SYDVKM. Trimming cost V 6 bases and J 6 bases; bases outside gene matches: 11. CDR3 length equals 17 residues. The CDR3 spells CASRPPGLAGLGNEQFF. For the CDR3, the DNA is TGTGCCAGCAGACCACCGGGACTAGCGGGATTGGGCAATGAGCAGTTCTTC.

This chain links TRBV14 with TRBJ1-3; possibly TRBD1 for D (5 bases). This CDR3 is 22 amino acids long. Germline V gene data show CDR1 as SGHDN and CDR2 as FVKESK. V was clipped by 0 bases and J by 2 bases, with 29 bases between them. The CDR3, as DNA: TGTGCCAGCAGCCAAGATACCCCCACACCTCCGGGGGGGACGGTGGCTGGAAACACCATATATTTT. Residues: CASSQDTPTPPGGTVAGNTIYF.

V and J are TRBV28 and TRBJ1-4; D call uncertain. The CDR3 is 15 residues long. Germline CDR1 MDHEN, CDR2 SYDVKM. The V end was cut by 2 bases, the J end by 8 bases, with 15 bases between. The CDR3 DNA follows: TGTGCCAGCAGTTTACTCGGGGTTGGTGGCGAAAAACTGTTTTTT. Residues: CASSLLGVGGEKLFF.

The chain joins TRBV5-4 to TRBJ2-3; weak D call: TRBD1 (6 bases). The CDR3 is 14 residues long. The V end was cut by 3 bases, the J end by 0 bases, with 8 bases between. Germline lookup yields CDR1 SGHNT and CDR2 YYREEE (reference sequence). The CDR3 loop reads CASSWDKSTDTQYF. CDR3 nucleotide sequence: TGTGCCAGCAGCTGGGACAAAAGCACAGATACGCAGTATTTT.

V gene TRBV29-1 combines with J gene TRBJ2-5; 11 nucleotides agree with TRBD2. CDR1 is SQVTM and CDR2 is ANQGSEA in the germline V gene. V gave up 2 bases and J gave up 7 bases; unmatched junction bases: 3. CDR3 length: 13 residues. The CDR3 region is CSVERLAGGTQYF. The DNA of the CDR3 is TGCAGCGTTGAACGTCTAGCGGGGGGGACCCAGTACTTC.

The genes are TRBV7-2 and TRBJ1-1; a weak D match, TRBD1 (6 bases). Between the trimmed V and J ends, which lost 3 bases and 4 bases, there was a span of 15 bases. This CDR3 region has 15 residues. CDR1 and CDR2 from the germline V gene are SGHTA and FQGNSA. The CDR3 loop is CASSFGGLGSTEAFF. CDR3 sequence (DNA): TGTGCCAGCAGCTTTGGGGGGCTGGGGAGCACTGAAGCTTTCTTT.

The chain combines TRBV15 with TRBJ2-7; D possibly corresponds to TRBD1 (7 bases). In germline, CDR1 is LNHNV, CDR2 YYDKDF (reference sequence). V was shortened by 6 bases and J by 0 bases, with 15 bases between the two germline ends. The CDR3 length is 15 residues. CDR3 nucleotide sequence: TGTGCCACCAGAGACTCCCAGGGGGGCTCCTACGAGCAGTACTTC. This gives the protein CATRDSQGGSYEQYF. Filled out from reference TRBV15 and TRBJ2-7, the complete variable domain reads DAMVIQNPRYQVTQFGKPVTLSCSQTLNHNVMYWYQQKSSQAPKLLFHYYDKDFNNEADTPDNFQSRRPNTSFCFLDIRSPGLGDTAMYLCATRDSQGGSYEQYFGPGTRLTVT.

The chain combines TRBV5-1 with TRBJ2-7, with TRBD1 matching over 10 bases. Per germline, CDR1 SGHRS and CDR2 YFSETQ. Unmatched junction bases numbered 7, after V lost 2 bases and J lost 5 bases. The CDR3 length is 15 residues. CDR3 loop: CASSLRQGARNEQYF. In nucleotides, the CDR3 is TGCGCCAGCAGCTTACGACAGGGGGCTCGAAACGAGCAGTACTTC.

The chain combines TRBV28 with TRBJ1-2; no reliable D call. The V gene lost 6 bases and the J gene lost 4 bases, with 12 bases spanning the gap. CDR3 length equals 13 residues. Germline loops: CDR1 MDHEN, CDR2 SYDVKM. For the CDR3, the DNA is TGTGCCAGCAGCCCACCGGGCCTCTATGGCTACACCTTC. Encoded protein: CASSPPGLYGYTF.

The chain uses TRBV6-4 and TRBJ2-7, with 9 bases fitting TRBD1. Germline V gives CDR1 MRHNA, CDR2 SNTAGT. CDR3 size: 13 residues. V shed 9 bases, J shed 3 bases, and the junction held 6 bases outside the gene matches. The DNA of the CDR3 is TGTGCCAGACCGGGACAGGGTTTCTACGAGCAGTACTTC. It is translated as CARPGQGFYEQYF.